Presented here are 7 T cell receptor beta chains from one specimen sequenced in a study of cytomegalovirus exposure and HLA in healthy donors. The PCR ran on 60 Vbeta and 13 Jbeta primers. The method was immunoSEQ multiplex PCR; TCRdb's version includes in-frame clones alone and lacks a portion of them. This sample yields 150,000 to 180,000 clones, of which around 74% are seen a single time; about 2.7% belongs to the top ten. The sample consisted of PBMCs. The origin of the receptors is a man between 18 and 35 years old in good health and CMV-seronegative.

The rearrangement joins TRBV5-4 to TRBJ1-1; TRBD1 aligns across 7 bases. Germline values: CDR1 SGHNT, CDR2 YYREEE (reference sequence). This CDR3 region has 16 residues. After removal of 4 bases from V and 2 bases from J, the junction contained 11 bases not matched to a gene. CDR3 nucleotides: TGTGCCAGCAGCCCAAGACAGGGCCGGATCAACACTGAAGCTTTCTTT. This translates into CASSPRQGRINTEAFF.

The chain links TRBV9 to TRBJ2-3, with D unresolved. Trimming stripped 2 bases from V and 2 bases from J, with 6 bases between. CDR1 SGDLS and CDR2 YYNGEE come from the germline V gene. This CDR3 contains 13 residues. DNA of the CDR3: TGTGCCAGCAGCGTTGTAGTCACAGATACGCAGTATTTT. Its translation: CASSVVVTDTQYF.

This clone was seen more than once but under ten times. The gene calls are TRBV7-8 and TRBJ1-2; weak D call: TRBD1 (5 bases). Deletions cut 1 base from V and 6 bases from J, with 15 bases between. The CDR3 sequence is 15 residues long. The V gene's germline CDR1 is SGHVS and CDR2 FQNEAQ. In nucleotides, the CDR3 is TGTGCCAGCAGCTTAGTGTCAGGGTGGGGGGATGGCTACACCTTC. Translation: CASSLVSGWGDGYTF.

A few counts support this clone. The chain uses TRBV18 and TRBJ2-2; tentative D call: TRBD2 (6 bases). Germline loops: CDR1 KGHSH, CDR2 LQKENI. The CDR3 consists of 15 residues. The germline V and J ends were trimmed by 2 bases and 2 bases, with 9 bases remaining between them. CDR3 coding DNA: TGTGCCAGCTCACCAGCAGGGACTAACACCGGGGAGCTGTTTTTT. This gives the protein CASSPAGTNTGELFF.

This clone was counted once. The chain links TRBV19 to TRBJ2-6; no clear D gene. Per germline, CDR1 LNHDA and CDR2 SQIVND (reference sequence). Trimming removed 5 bases from V and 0 bases from J, with 5 bases in between. The length of the CDR3 is 14 residues. For the CDR3, the DNA is TGTGCCAGTAGTTCCTCCTCTGGGGCCAACGTCCTGACTTTC. Translating gives CASSSSSGANVLTF. The variable domain in full, with the rest retrieved from reference TRBV19 and TRBJ2-6, is DGGITQSPKYLFRKEGQNVTLSCEQNLNHDAMYWYRQDPGQGLRLIYYSQIVNDFQKGDIAEGYSVSREKKESFPLTVTSAQKNPTAFYLCASSSSSGANVLTFGAGSRLTVL.

This clone came up once. This chain links TRBV19 with TRBJ1-1; 8 nucleotides align to TRBD1. Germline CDR1 LNHDA, CDR2 SQIVND (reference sequence). Trimming at V came to 5 bases and at J to 3 bases, leaving 2 bases not matched to a gene. CDR3 length equals 13 residues. This CDR3 reads CASSLQGDTEAFF. CDR3 sequence (DNA): TGTGCCAGTAGTTTACAGGGGGACACTGAAGCTTTCTTT.

This clone has only a few counts. The chain links TRBV7-2 to TRBJ2-1; 9 bases match TRBD2. The J segment lost 4 bases and the V segment lost 1 base, leaving 2 bases of the junction unmatched. The CDR3 covers 15 residues. Germline values: CDR1 SGHTA, CDR2 FQGNSA. Here the CDR3 DNA reads TGTGCCAGCAGCTTAGGCGGGGGGGAGTACAATGAGCAGTTCTTC. Its translation: CASSLGGGEYNEQFF. Full variable domain (missing parts from reference TRBV7-2 and TRBJ2-1): GAGVSQSPSNKVTEKGKDVELRCDPISGHTALYWYRQSLGQGLEFLIYFQGNSAPDKSGLPSDRFSAERTGGSVSTLTIQRTQQEDSAVYLCASSLGGGEYNEQFFGPGTRLTVL.